A single sample gave rise to the 24 T cell receptor beta chains below, sequenced in a study of T cell changes during pregnancy in multiple sclerosis. Produced via immunoSEQ multiplex PCR; TCRdb's table is partial and in-frame only. This table has under 80,000 clones, roughly 92% appearing once. This specimen consisted of peripheral blood, obtained before pregnancy. These receptors were collected from a female donor with multiple sclerosis, enrolled in a pregnancy study.

This chain joins TRBV6-5 and TRBJ1-2; D is possibly TRBD1 (5 bases). The CDR3 is 16 residues long. Germline V CDR1 and CDR2: MNHEY, SVGAGI. With 2 bases removed from V and 0 bases from J, the gap between germline ends came to 13 bases. The CDR3: CASSYGARFSNYGYTF. In DNA, the CDR3 is TGTGCCAGCAGTTACGGGGCACGATTTTCTAACTATGGCTACACCTTC.

This clone was picked up one time. The rearrangement links TRBV7-2 to TRBJ2-5; D is perhaps TRBD1 (6 bases). Germline values: CDR1 SGHTA, CDR2 FQGNSA. The CDR3 runs to 14 residues. The V gene lost 6 bases and the J gene lost 2 bases, with 13 bases spanning the gap. The CDR3 DNA reads TGTGCCAGCAGTACGTACGGGACACAAGAGACCCAGTACTTC. Residues: CASSTYGTQETQYF.

The rearrangement links TRBV2 to TRBJ2-7; possibly TRBD1 for D (5 bases). The CDR3 is 13 residues long. Trimming removed 2 bases from V and 6 bases from J, with 11 bases in between. Germline CDR1 and CDR2: SNHLY and FYNNEI. CDR3 sequence: CASSEIRGSEQYF. The CDR3 bases are TGTGCCAGCAGTGAAATTAGGGGTTCCGAGCAGTACTTC.

The V and J genes are TRBV4-1 and TRBJ2-7; tentative D call: TRBD1 (5 bases). CDR1 and CDR2 from the germline V gene are MGHRA and YSYEKL. The V gene lost 6 bases and the J gene lost 3 bases, with 21 bases spanning the gap. This CDR3 is built from 16 residues. The CDR3 is CASSLADSSADYEQYF. For the CDR3, the DNA is TGCGCCAGCAGTCTCGCCGACAGCTCGGCCGACTACGAGCAGTACTTC.

The rearrangement links TRBV6-1 to TRBJ2-7; 8 bases align to TRBD1. CDR1 and CDR2 (germline): MNHNS, SASEGT. V was clipped by 8 bases and J by 5 bases; unmatched bases: 11. The length of the CDR3 is 14 residues. CDR3 bases: TGTGCCAGCGTACCTACAGGGGGGCTAGACGAGCAGTACTTC. Translating it yields CASVPTGGLDEQYF.

CDR3 residues: CASNSGTFTDTQYF. As DNA, the CDR3 is TGTGCCAGCAACTCCGGGACTTTCACAGATACGCAGTATTTT. The chain joins TRBV6-5 to TRBJ2-3; possible D gene TRBD2, 6 bases. Germline lookup yields CDR1 MNHEY and CDR2 SVGAGI. The CDR3 runs to 14 residues. Trimming took 7 bases from V and 2 from J, leaving 13 bases between them.

The chain employs TRBV2 and TRBJ2-6; D may be TRBD2 (6 bases). Germline CDR1 is SNHLY and CDR2 is FYNNEI. The CDR3 sequence is 17 residues long. The ends were cut back, 3 bases at V and 0 bases at J, with 12 bases in the middle. The CDR3 DNA follows: TGTGCCAGCAGTGATAAGCGGGCGTCCTCTGGGGCCAACGTCCTGACTTTC. This encodes CASSDKRASSGANVLTF.

The J gene is TRBJ2-5, the V gene TRBV5-1; D remains ambiguous. The CDR3 spans 12 residues. From germline, CDR1 is SGHRS and CDR2 YFSETQ. Trimming cost V 6 bases and J 1 base, with 7 bases left between them. The CDR3 sequence is CASNRGQETQYF. In DNA, the CDR3 is TGCGCCAGCAATCGAGGCCAAGAGACCCAGTACTTC.

The V and J genes are TRBV19 and TRBJ2-3; perhaps TRBD2 as D (6 bases). Trimming took 3 bases from V and 2 from J, leaving 12 bases between them. Germline CDR1 and CDR2: LNHDA and SQIVND (reference sequence). This CDR3 has 15 amino acids. CDR3 sequence (DNA): TGTGCCAGTAGTATCCTAGCGACTTTCACAGATACGCAGTATTTT. Its protein is CASSILATFTDTQYF.

The chain couples TRBV5-1 to TRBJ1-1, with 7 positions matching TRBD1. V lost 4 bases to trimming and J lost 6 bases; unmatched junction nucleotides: 18. This CDR3 is built from 17 residues. Germline CDR1 and CDR2: SGHRS and YFSETQ. DNA for the CDR3: TGCGCCAGCAGCCACCCAGACAGGGTGGGTCGTGTGGCTGAAGCTTTCTTT. The encoded protein is CASSHPDRVGRVAEAFF.

The CDR3 here is CASSPLAGVNEQFF. The CDR3 coding sequence is TGTGCCAGCAGCCCACTAGCGGGAGTGAATGAGCAGTTCTTC. The chain is built from TRBV13 and TRBJ2-1; 11 bases are shared with TRBD2. From germline, CDR1 is PRHDT and CDR2 FYEKMQ (reference sequence). This CDR3 spans 14 amino acids. J gave up 7 bases and V 5 bases, and 4 bases lay outside the gene matches.

V usage is TRBV18 and J usage is TRBJ2-7, with 8 bases matching TRBD2. After removal of 2 bases from V and 3 bases from J, the junction contained 6 bases not matched to a gene. CDR3 size: 15 residues. Germline-derived CDR1 and CDR2 are KGHSH and LQKENI. As DNA, the CDR3 is TGTGCCAGCTCACCAGGACTAGCATTTAGCTACGAGCAGTACTTC. Its translation is CASSPGLAFSYEQYF.

This clone was seen a single time. CDR3 bases: TGTGCCAGCAGTCATCAGGGGGCTCTTTTGAACACTGAAGCTTTCTTT. It translates to CASSHQGALLNTEAFF. The chain uses TRBV11-2 and TRBJ1-1, with TRBD1 matching 8 bases. Unmatched junction bases numbered 9, after V lost 6 bases and J lost 0 bases. In germline, CDR1 is SGHAT, CDR2 FQNNGV. The CDR3 sequence is 16 residues long.

The rearrangement links TRBV27 to TRBJ2-6; possibly TRBD1 for D (6 bases). Trimming took off 6 bases at V and 3 bases at J, with 18 bases between the two ends. In germline, CDR1 is MNHEY, CDR2 SMNVEV (reference sequence). The CDR3 extends over 17 amino acids. For the CDR3, the DNA is TGTGCCAGCAGGACCGATAAAACAGGGTATGGGGCCAACGTCCTGACTTTC. Protein product: CASRTDKTGYGANVLTF.

This chain links TRBV7-8 with TRBJ1-1; D is unresolved. V was pared by 5 bases and J by 5 bases, with 12 bases between. Germline CDR1 is SGHVS and CDR2 is FQNEAQ. The CDR3 sequence is 13 residues long. This CDR3 is CASSQRRVTEAFF. The DNA for the CDR3 is TGTGCCAGCAGCCAACGGAGGGTGACTGAAGCTTTCTTT.

This clone was detected once. The V call is TRBV10-3, the J call TRBJ2-7, with a weak D call TRBD1 (5 bases). Between the trimmed V and J ends, which lost 4 bases and 2 bases, there was a span of 12 bases. Germline V CDR1 and CDR2: ENHRY, SYGVKD. The CDR3 extends over 14 amino acids. The CDR3 DNA reads TGTGCCATCAGTGTCCAGGGCGGTACCTACGAGCAGTACTTC. Amino acid sequence: CAISVQGGTYEQYF.

J is TRBJ2-3 and V is TRBV7-9; 11 nucleotides line up with TRBD2. Losses at the gene ends were 1 base for V and 5 bases for J; bases not matched to a gene: 5. Germline V gives CDR1 SEHNR, CDR2 FQNEAQ (reference sequence). The CDR3 is 16 residues long. CDR3 in DNA: TGTGCCAGCAGCTTAGTAACACTAGCGGGAGTAGATACGCAGTATTTT. The encoded protein is CASSLVTLAGVDTQYF.

V usage is TRBV30 and J usage is TRBJ1-2, with 9 bases that match TRBD1. The CDR3 is 12 residues long. V was pared by 6 bases and J by 7 bases, with 6 bases of the junction left unmatched. Germline-derived CDR1 and CDR2 are GTSNPN and SVGIG (reference sequence). The CDR3 DNA reads TGTGCCTGCCTACAGGGGGCTCGTGGCTACACCTTC. Amino acids: CACLQGARGYTF.

This rearrangement joins TRBV9 to TRBJ2-1; 14 nucleotides match TRBD2. CDR1 is SGDLS and CDR2 is YYNGEE in the germline V gene. The CDR3 has 16 amino acids. J lost 7 bases, V lost 2 bases, and 5 bases had no gene match. Written as DNA, the CDR3 is TGTGCCAGCAGCGTGGGGACTAGCGGGAGTACGAATGAGCAGTTCTTC. Encoded protein: CASSVGTSGSTNEQFF.

V and J are TRBV28 and TRBJ2-7, with D uncertain. The V and J ends lost 3 bases and 3 bases respectively, with 12 bases between them. CDR1 is MDHEN and CDR2 is SYDVKM in the germline V gene. This CDR3 is built from 14 residues. CDR3 sequence reads: CASSLFRGSYEQYF. For the CDR3, the DNA is TGTGCCAGCAGTTTGTTCAGAGGAAGCTACGAGCAGTACTTC.

The sample holds one count of this clone. This sequence joins TRBV7-3 and TRBJ1-2, with D maybe TRBD1 (5 bases). This CDR3 comprises 13 residues. Trimming took off 5 bases at V and 8 bases at J, with 15 bases between the two ends. Germline values: CDR1 SGHTA, CDR2 FQGTGA. The CDR3 DNA reads as TGTGCCAGCAGCCCCAGGCAGGGAGGAGGCTACACCTTC. Its protein product is CASSPRQGGGYTF.

This clone was counted a single time. This rearrangement joins TRBV6-5 to TRBJ2-1, with TRBD2 matching over 8 bases. The germline gives CDR1 MNHEY, CDR2 SVGAGI. Losses at the gene ends were 0 bases for V and 11 bases for J; bases not matched to a gene: 6. The CDR3 has 14 amino acids. CDR3 in amino acids: CASSYSGLGGQQFF. In nucleotides, the CDR3 is TGTGCCAGCAGTTACTCGGGACTAGGGGGGCAGCAGTTCTTC.

The CDR3 DNA sequence: TGCGCCAGCAGCTTGCAGGAGTTGGGGGGAGATACGCAGTATTTT. This codes for CASSLQELGGDTQYF. V and J are TRBV5-1 and TRBJ2-3; D is perhaps TRBD2 (6 bases). CDR3 size: 15 residues. Germline V CDR1 and CDR2: SGHRS, YFSETQ. V was pared by 1 base and J by 5 bases, with 14 bases between.

V usage is TRBV28 and J usage is TRBJ2-3; 9 positions agree with TRBD2. Germline CDR1 MDHEN, CDR2 SYDVKM. The J segment lost 2 bases and the V segment lost 6 bases, leaving 6 bases of the junction unmatched. This CDR3 is 15 amino acids long. For the CDR3, the DNA is TGTGCCAGCAGCCAGACTAGCGGTTACACAGATACGCAGTATTTT. Its protein is CASSQTSGYTDTQYF. Full variable domain (missing parts from reference TRBV28 and TRBJ2-3): DVKVTQSSRYLVKRTGEKVFLECVQDMDHENMFWYRQDPGLGLRLIYFSYDVKMKEKGDIPEGYSVSREKKERFSLILESASTNQTSMYLCASSQTSGYTDTQYFGPGTRLTVL.